Listed below are T cell receptor beta chains from one sample, sequenced in a study of PD-1 blockade in classical Hodgkin lymphoma. The method was immunoSEQ multiplex PCR; TCRdb's version includes in-frame clones alone and lacks a portion of them. This sample has some 93,000 clones, with around 90% found just once. This specimen was peripheral blood mononuclear cells (PBMCs), taken at baseline. These receptor sequences come from a human donor with classical Hodgkin lymphoma. Both conserved end residues are part of each CDR3. A D gene is named only where the DNA matches it firmly. Not every row has a clone size; where given, it reads once, few, many or a size class.

V gene	CDR3 length	J gene	D gene	clone size	CDR3 protein	CDR3 DNA
TRBV28	12	TRBJ2-1	-	-	CASSLMGLKQFF	TGTGCCAGCAGTTTAATGGGGCTAAAGCAGTTCTTC
TRBV11-2	12	TRBJ2-3	-	-	CASSYYTDTQYF	TGTGCCAGCAGCTACTACACAGATACGCAGTATTTT
TRBV27	14	TRBJ2-2	-	-	CASSSIRNTGELFF	TGTGCCAGCAGTTCCATCAGAAACACCGGGGAGCTGTTTTTT
TRBV6-6	15	TRBJ2-7	TRBD1	-	CASSYSKGQTYEQYF	TGTGCCAGCAGTTACTCGAAGGGACAGACCTACGAGCAGTACTTC
TRBV28	17	TRBJ2-3	TRBD2	-	CAGSLRGLAGGRDTQYF	TGTGCCGGCAGTTTACGTGGACTAGCGGGAGGGCGAGATACGCAGTATTTT
TRBV28	15	TRBJ2-1	-	-	CASSLSFVGYNEQFF	TGTGCCAGCAGTTTATCGTTTGTGGGGTACAATGAGCAGTTCTTC
TRBV28	15	TRBJ2-2	-	-	CASSFGSGETGELFF	TGTGCCAGCAGTTTTGGGTCAGGGGAGACCGGGGAGCTGTTTTTT
TRBV29-1	13	TRBJ1-1	-	-	CSVEDRANTEAFF	TGCAGCGTTGAAGATCGTGCGAACACTGAAGCTTTCTTT
TRBV16	14	TRBJ1-1	-	-	CASSQLRGNTEAFF	TGTGCCAGCAGCCAATTGAGGGGGAACACTGAAGCTTTCTTT
TRBV6-6	14	TRBJ1-2	-	few	CASGPTGYNYGYTF	TGTGCCAGCGGACCGACAGGCTATAACTATGGCTACACCTTC
TRBV5-1	14	TRBJ2-5	-	-	CARGLSGGGETQYF	TGCGCCAGGGGCTTAAGTGGGGGCGGGGAGACCCAGTACTTC
TRBV27	14	TRBJ1-5	-	-	CASRDGSGNQPQHF	TGTGCCAGCAGGGATGGCAGTGGCAATCAGCCCCAGCATTTT
TRBV9	16	TRBJ2-1	TRBD2	-	CASSLGLAGGTDEQFF	TGTGCCAGCAGCTTGGGACTAGCGGGAGGTACAGATGAGCAGTTCTTC
TRBV9	15	TRBJ2-2	-	-	CASSVTGDGTGELFF	TGTGCCAGCAGCGTAACCGGGGATGGAACCGGGGAGCTGTTTTTT
TRBV2	14	TRBJ2-2	-	-	CASQTGADTGELFF	TGTGCCAGCCAGACGGGGGCAGACACCGGGGAGCTGTTTTTT
TRBV18	13	TRBJ2-5	-	-	CASSPNPQETQYF	TGTGCCAGCTCACCAAACCCCCAAGAGACCCAGTACTTC
TRBV9	16	TRBJ2-4	-	-	CASSVDEGGGKNIQYF	TGTGCCAGCAGCGTAGATGAGGGTGGCGGCAAAAACATTCAGTACTTC
TRBV29-1	14	TRBJ2-3	-	-	CSVGSLLAIVTQYF	TGCAGCGTTGGATCTCTACTTGCAATAGTTACGCAGTATTTT
TRBV5-1	13	TRBJ2-5	-	-	CASSTGNQETQYF	TGCGCCAGCAGCACCGGGAATCAAGAGACCCAGTACTTC
TRBV18	13	TRBJ1-1	-	-	CASSPSGLTEAFF	TGTGCCAGCTCACCATCGGGGCTTACTGAAGCTTTCTTT
TRBV14	15	TRBJ1-1	TRBD1	few	CASSQVRGRVSEAFF	TGTGCCAGCAGCCAAGTCAGGGGGCGAGTGTCTGAAGCTTTCTTT
TRBV5-4	18	TRBJ2-6	-	-	CASSFDRRTGSGANVLTF	TGTGCCAGCAGCTTCGACAGGCGAACTGGCTCTGGGGCCAACGTCCTGACTTTC
TRBV6-5	13	TRBJ2-3	TRBD2	-	CASRLAGTDTQYF	TGTGCCAGCAGACTAGCGGGCACAGATACGCAGTATTTT